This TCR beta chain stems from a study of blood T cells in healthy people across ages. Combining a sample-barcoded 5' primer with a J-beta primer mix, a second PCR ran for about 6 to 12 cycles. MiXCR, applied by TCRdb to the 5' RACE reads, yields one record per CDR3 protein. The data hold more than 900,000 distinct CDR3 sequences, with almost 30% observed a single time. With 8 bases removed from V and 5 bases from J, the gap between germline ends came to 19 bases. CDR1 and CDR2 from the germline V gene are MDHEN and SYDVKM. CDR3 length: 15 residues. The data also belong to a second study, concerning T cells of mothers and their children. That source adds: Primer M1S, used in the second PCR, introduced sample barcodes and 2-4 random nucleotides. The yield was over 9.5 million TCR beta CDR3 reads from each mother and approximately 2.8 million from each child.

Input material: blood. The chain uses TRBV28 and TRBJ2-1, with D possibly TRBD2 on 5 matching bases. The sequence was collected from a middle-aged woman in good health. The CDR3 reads CASGIIPGGHNEQFF. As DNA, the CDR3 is TGTGCCAGCGGAATAATCCCCGGAGGTCACAATGAGCAGTTCTTC.